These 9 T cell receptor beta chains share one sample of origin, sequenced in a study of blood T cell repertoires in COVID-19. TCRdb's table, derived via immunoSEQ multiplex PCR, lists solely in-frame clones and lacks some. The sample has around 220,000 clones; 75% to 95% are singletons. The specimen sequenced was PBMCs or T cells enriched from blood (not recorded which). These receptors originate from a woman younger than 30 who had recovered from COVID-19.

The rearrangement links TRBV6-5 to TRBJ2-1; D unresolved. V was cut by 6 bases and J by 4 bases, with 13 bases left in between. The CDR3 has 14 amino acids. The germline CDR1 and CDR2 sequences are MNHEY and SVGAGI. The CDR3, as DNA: TGTGCCAGCAGGCCAGAACAGAATTACAATGAGCAGTTCTTC. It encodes CASRPEQNYNEQFF.

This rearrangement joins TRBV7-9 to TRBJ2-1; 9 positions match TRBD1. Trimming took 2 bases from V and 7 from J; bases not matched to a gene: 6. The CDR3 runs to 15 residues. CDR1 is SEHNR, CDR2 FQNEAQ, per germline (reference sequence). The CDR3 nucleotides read TGTGCCAGCAGCTTATCAGGGACAGGGTATAATGAGCAGTTCTTC. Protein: CASSLSGTGYNEQFF. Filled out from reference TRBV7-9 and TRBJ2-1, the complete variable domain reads DTGVSQNPRHKITKRGQNVTFRCDPISEHNRLYWYRQTLGQGPEFLTYFQNEAQLEKSRLLSDRFSAERPKGSFSTLEIQRTEQGDSAMYLCASSLSGTGYNEQFFGPGTRLTVL.

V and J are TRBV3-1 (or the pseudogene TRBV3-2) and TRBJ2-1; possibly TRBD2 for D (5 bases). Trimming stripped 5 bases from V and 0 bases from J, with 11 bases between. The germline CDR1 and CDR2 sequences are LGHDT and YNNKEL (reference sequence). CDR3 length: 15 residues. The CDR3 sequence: CASSLGAVSYNEQFF. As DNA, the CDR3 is TGTGCCAGCAGCTTGGGAGCGGTCTCCTACAATGAGCAGTTCTTC.

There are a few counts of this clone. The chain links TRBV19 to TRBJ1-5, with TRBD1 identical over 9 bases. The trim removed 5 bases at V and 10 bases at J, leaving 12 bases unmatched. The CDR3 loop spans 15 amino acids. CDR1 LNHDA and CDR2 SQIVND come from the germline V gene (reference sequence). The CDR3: CASSSQGAQTQPQHF. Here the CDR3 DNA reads TGTGCCAGTAGTTCACAGGGGGCCCAGACTCAACCCCAGCATTTT.

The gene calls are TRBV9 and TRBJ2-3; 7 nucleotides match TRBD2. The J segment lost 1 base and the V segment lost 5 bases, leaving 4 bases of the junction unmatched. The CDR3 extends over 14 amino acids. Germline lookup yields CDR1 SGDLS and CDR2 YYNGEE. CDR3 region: CASSRRGGTDTQYF. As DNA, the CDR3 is TGTGCCAGCAGTCGTCGGGGGGGCACAGATACGCAGTATTTT.

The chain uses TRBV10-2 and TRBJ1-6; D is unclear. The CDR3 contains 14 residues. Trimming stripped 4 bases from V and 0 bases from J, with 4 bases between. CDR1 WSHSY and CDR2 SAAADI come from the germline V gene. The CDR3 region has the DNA TGCGCCAGCAGTGGGAGCTCCTATAATTCACCCCTCCACTTT. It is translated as CASSGSSYNSPLHF.

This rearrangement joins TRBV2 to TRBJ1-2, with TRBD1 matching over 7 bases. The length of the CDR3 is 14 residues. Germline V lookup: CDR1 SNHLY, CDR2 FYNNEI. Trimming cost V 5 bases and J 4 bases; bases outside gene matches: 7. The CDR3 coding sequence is TGTGCCAGCAGTCTCGGGACAGTACTCTATGGCTACACCTTC. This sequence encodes CASSLGTVLYGYTF.

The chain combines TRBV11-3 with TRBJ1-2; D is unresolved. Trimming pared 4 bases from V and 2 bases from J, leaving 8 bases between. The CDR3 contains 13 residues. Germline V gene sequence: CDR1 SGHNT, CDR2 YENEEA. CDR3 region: CASSSVENYGYTF. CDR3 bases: TGTGCCAGCAGCTCGGTTGAGAACTATGGCTACACCTTC.

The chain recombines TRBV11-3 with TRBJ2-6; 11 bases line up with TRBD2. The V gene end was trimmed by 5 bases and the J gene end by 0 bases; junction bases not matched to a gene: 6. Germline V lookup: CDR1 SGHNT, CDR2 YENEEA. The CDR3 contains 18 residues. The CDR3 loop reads CASSPQLAGDSGANVLTF. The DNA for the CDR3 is TGTGCCAGCAGCCCGCAACTAGCGGGGGACTCTGGGGCCAACGTCCTGACTTTC.